The 6 T cell receptor beta chains listed next were all sequenced from one sample in a study of OX40 agonist ivuxolimab in advanced cancers. TCRdb's copy holds only in-frame clones and misses some; the assay was immunoSEQ multiplex PCR. In the table there are roughly 80,000 clones, nearly 85% of which are singletons. This material consisted of CD4+ or CD8+ T cells sorted from blood, taken in a trial of the OX40 agonist ivuxolimab. These receptor sequences come from an adult with an advanced solid tumor such as melanoma, head and neck, liver or kidney cancer.

The chain is built from TRBV7-9 and TRBJ1-2; 7 nucleotides match TRBD1. The V gene's germline CDR1 is SEHNR and CDR2 FQNEAQ (reference sequence). V lost 3 bases, J lost 3 bases, and 1 base stayed unmatched. CDR3 length: 13 amino acids. This CDR3 reads CASSFGTDYGYTF. CDR3 DNA sequence: TGTGCCAGCAGCTTCGGGACAGACTATGGCTACACCTTC.

The CDR3, as DNA: TGTGCCAGCAGCTTACAGGGAAATCAGCCCCAGCATTTT. Residues: CASSLQGNQPQHF. The rearrangement joins TRBV11-2 to TRBJ1-5, with a possible D match to TRBD1 (5 bases). CDR1 and CDR2 (germline): SGHAT, FQNNGV. The ends were cut back, 2 bases at V and 4 bases at J, with 6 bases in the middle. This CDR3 spans 13 amino acids. The full variable domain, in which reference TRBV11-2 and TRBJ1-5 provide the parts outside the CDR3, is EAGVAQSPRYKIIEKRQSVAFWCNPISGHATLYWYQQILGQGPKLLIQFQNNGVVDDSQLPKDRFSAERLKGVDSTLKIQPAKLEDSAVYLCASSLQGNQPQHFGDGTRLSIL.

CDR3: CASSLGWIGAITGELFF. CDR3 in DNA: TGTGCCAGCAGCTTAGGATGGATAGGGGCCATCACCGGGGAGCTGTTTTTT. The chain has TRBV7-9 and TRBJ2-2, with D possibly TRBD1 on 5 matching bases. The CDR3 consists of 17 residues. Germline V CDR1 and CDR2: SEHNR, FQNEAQ (reference sequence). V shed 1 base and J shed 4 bases, with 16 bases lying between them.

The chain has TRBV2 and TRBJ1-2, with 8 nucleotides matching TRBD1. This CDR3 has 15 amino acids. Germline V gene sequence: CDR1 SNHLY, CDR2 FYNNEI. V lost 2 bases to trimming and J lost 4 bases; unmatched junction nucleotides: 6. CDR3 sequence: CASSERAGGSYGYTF. The DNA of the CDR3 is TGTGCCAGCAGTGAACGGGCAGGGGGCAGCTATGGCTACACCTTC. The variable domain in full, completed from reference TRBV2 and TRBJ1-2, reads EPEVTQTPSHQVTQMGQEVILRCVPISNHLYFYWYRQILGQKVEFLVSFYNNEISEKSEIFDDQFSVERPDGSNFTLKIRSTKLEDSAMYFCASSERAGGSYGYTFGSGTRLTVV.

V gene TRBV6-1 combines with J gene TRBJ1-4; D ambiguous. This CDR3 spans 14 amino acids. Trimming pared 6 bases from V and 7 bases from J, leaving 15 bases between. In germline, CDR1 is MNHNS, CDR2 SASEGT. CDR3 DNA sequence: TGTGCCAGCAGCTGGAGGGCAACTGGTGAAAAACTGTTTTTT. Protein: CASSWRATGEKLFF.

The chain recombines TRBV15 with TRBJ2-7; 10 bases are shared with TRBD1. Germline loops: CDR1 LNHNV, CDR2 YYDKDF (reference sequence). J lost 1 base, V lost 5 bases, and 11 bases had no gene match. The CDR3 contains 17 residues. DNA for the CDR3: TGTGCCACCAGCGGAGGCCAGAGACAGGGGGCATCCTACGAGCAGTACTTC. Residues: CATSGGQRQGASYEQYF.